Listed below are T cell receptor beta chains from one sample, sequenced in a study of blood T cells in healthy people across ages. TCRdb recomputed calls from the 5' RACE reads with MiXCR, one row per CDR3 protein. In the table there are 550,000 to 750,000 distinct CDR3 sequences, approximately 21% of which are singletons. The sequenced material came from blood. The receptors were gathered from a man between 65 and 79 years old in good health. Each CDR3 is given without its conserved first and last residue. The order of the fields is V gene, CDR3 protein.

v_call: TRBV7-9; cdr3_aa: ASSLGVGEEQF
v_call: TRBV6-2/TRBV6-3; cdr3_aa: ASSYATVKQETQY
v_call: TRBV4-1; cdr3_aa: ASSPTGNEQF
v_call: TRBV5-1; cdr3_aa: ASRSGSDNEQF
v_call: TRBV11-2; cdr3_aa: ASSLDGLGPREQY
v_call: TRBV5-1; cdr3_aa: ASSYSGRFDEQY
v_call: TRBV21-1; cdr3_aa: ASSHTGYNEQF
v_call: TRBV19; cdr3_aa: ASSEGPSNQPQH
v_call: TRBV6-5; cdr3_aa: ASQTVTTEAF
v_call: TRBV6-2/TRBV6-3; cdr3_aa: ASSYMAGGPDTQY
v_call: TRBV6-5; cdr3_aa: ASSSPRGRVEKLF
v_call: TRBV20-1; cdr3_aa: SASDRGPEAF
v_call: TRBV27; cdr3_aa: ASSFVAYNEQF
v_call: TRBV12-3/TRBV12-4; cdr3_aa: ASSMPGQGTNEQF